A selection of T cell receptor beta chains follows, all from one sample in a study of beta chain features in type 1 diabetes. TCRdb's copy holds only in-frame clones and misses some; the assay was immunoSEQ multiplex PCR. The repertoire holds around 340,000 clones, with about 20% as singletons. Sample: naive CD4+ T cells from blood. The receptors were gathered from a woman aged 18 to 35 in good health. Each CDR3 is given with its conserved first and last residue. D genes are given only for firm matches. Clone size is not always given. Where it is, it says once, few, many or a class for expanded clones.

len | j_gene | v_gene | abundance | d_gene | CDR3nt | CDR3aa
17 | TRBJ1-5 | TRBV4-3 | NA | NA | TGCGCCAGCAGCCAAGAAATCTATCAAGCTAGCAATCAGCCCCAGCATTTT | CASSQEIYQASNQPQHF
17 | TRBJ2-1 | TRBV11-2 | few | NA | TGTGCCAGCACCTACATCAAGTGGGAGGGGGGTGCCAATGAGCAGTTCTTC | CASTYIKWEGGANEQFF
14 | TRBJ1-1 | TRBV11-2 | few | TRBD1 | TGTGCCAGCAGCTCAGGACAGGGAAGACCTGAAGCTTTCTTT | CASSSGQGRPEAFF
16 | TRBJ2-3 | TRBV6-6 | NA | NA | TGTGCCAGCAGTATAACCGGGCGGGGCTACACAGATACGCAGTATTTT | CASSITGRGYTDTQYF
11 | TRBJ1-1 | TRBV20-1 | few | NA | TGCAGTGCTAGAGTCAGCGCTGAAGCTTTCTTT | CSARVSAEAFF
16 | TRBJ2-6 | TRBV5-1 | NA | NA | TGCGCCAGCAGCGCATCAGGGGTTGGTGGGGCCAACGTCCTGACTTTC | CASSASGVGGANVLTF
15 | TRBJ2-7 | TRBV6-5 | few | NA | TGTGCCAGCAGTTACTCGGGACTTCCCCGGGGCGAGCAGTACTTC | CASSYSGLPRGEQYF
13 | TRBJ1-1 | TRBV19 | NA | NA | TGTGCCAGCAGTAGACAGCAGAACACTGAAGCTTTCTTT | CASSRQQNTEAFF
15 | TRBJ2-1 | TRBV18 | NA | TRBD2 | TGTGCCAGCGGGACCGGGACTAGCGCCTACAATGAGCAGTTCTTC | CASGTGTSAYNEQFF
14 | TRBJ2-2 | TRBV5-6 | few | NA | TGTGCCAGCAGCTTGGCGGGGTTGACCGGGGAGCTGTTTTTT | CASSLAGLTGELFF
13 | TRBJ2-5 | TRBV2 | NA | TRBD2 | TGTGCCAGCAGTGGGGGACTAGGGGAGACCCAGTACTTC | CASSGGLGETQYF
14 | TRBJ2-5 | TRBV5-4 | NA | NA | TGTGCCAGCAGCTTGGCCGAGGGTAGGGAGACCCAGTACTTC | CASSLAEGRETQYF
12 | TRBJ2-7 | TRBV10-3 | NA | NA | TGTGCCGTCCGGTCCGTCCCCTACGAGCAGTACTTC | CAVRSVPYEQYF
14 | TRBJ2-3 | TRBV5-1 | NA | NA | TGCGCCAGCAGCTTGAATCCATCCACAGATACGCAGTATTTT | CASSLNPSTDTQYF
15 | TRBJ2-7 | TRBV21-1 | few | NA | TGTGCCAGCAGCAAAGCGCGTGGACAGTTCTACGAGCAGTACTTC | CASSKARGQFYEQYF
15 | TRBJ2-7 | TRBV7-7 | NA | TRBD2 | TGTGCTAGCAGCCAACTAGCGGGAGAGTTCTACGAGCAGTACTTC | CASSQLAGEFYEQYF
15 | TRBJ2-1 | TRBV6-1 | NA | TRBD2 | TGTGCCAGCAGTGGTTTTCTAGCGGGAAACAATGAGCAGTTCTTC | CASSGFLAGNNEQFF
13 | TRBJ2-7 | TRBV5-1 | once | NA | TGCGCCAGCAGAGCGGGTCTCGGCGGAGAGCAGTACTTC | CASRAGLGGEQYF
14 | TRBJ2-5 | TRBV5-1 | few | NA | TGCGCCAGCAGCTTGGGCCCCGAGGAAGAGACCCAGTACTTC | CASSLGPEEETQYF
15 | TRBJ1-2 | TRBV6-6 | NA | TRBD1 | TGTGCCAGCAGTCCGGGACAGTCACGAGACTATGGCTACACCTTC | CASSPGQSRDYGYTF
16 | TRBJ2-1 | TRBV6-6 | NA | NA | TGTGCCAGCAGCCCACGGACATTCAATACCTACAATGAGCAGTTCTTC | CASSPRTFNTYNEQFF
14 | TRBJ2-1 | TRBV7-3 | NA | TRBD2 | TGTGCCAGCAGCTTTCTCGGACTAGCAGCTGAGCAGTTCTTC | CASSFLGLAAEQFF
16 | TRBJ2-7 | TRBV6-1 | few | NA | TGTGCCAGCAGTGATAATCCCGTTGTGAGTTTCCACGAGCAGTACTTC | CASSDNPVVSFHEQYF
12 | TRBJ2-1 | TRBV2 | NA | NA | TGTGCCAGCCGGGGGGCCGACAATGAGCAGTTCTTC | CASRGADNEQFF
15 | TRBJ2-7 | TRBV7-6 | NA | TRBD1 | TGTGCCAGCAGCCGAGGAGGGACAGGGAACTACGAGCAGTACTTC | CASSRGGTGNYEQYF
16 | TRBJ2-7 | TRBV27 | once | TRBD2 | TGTGCCAGCAGTCGCGGACTAGCGGGAGGGTTCTACGAGCAGTACTTC | CASSRGLAGGFYEQYF
14 | TRBJ1-1 | TRBV18 | NA | TRBD1 | TGTGCCAGCTCTGGACAGGGCCTGAACACTGAAGCTTTCTTT | CASSGQGLNTEAFF
15 | TRBJ2-1 | TRBV9 | NA | TRBD2 | TGTGCCAGCAGCCCGACTAGCGGGAGCTTAAATGAGCAGTTCTTC | CASSPTSGSLNEQFF
15 | TRBJ1-6 | TRBV4-3 | NA | NA | TGCGCCAGCAGCCGAGGACAGATCTATAATTCACCCCTCCACTTT | CASSRGQIYNSPLHF
14 | TRBJ1-2 | TRBV4-3 | few | NA | TGCGCCAGCAGCCCCGGAGGGGAGGGCCGGGGCTACACCTTC | CASSPGGEGRGYTF
13 | TRBJ1-1 | TRBV7-9 | few | NA | TGTGCCAGCAGCTCCACAGAGAACACTGAAGCTTTCTTT | CASSSTENTEAFF
16 | TRBJ2-3 | TRBV15 | few | NA | TGTGCCACCAGCAGACTCGTAAAGGCGGTGACAGATACGCAGTATTTT | CATSRLVKAVTDTQYF
15 | TRBJ2-7 | TRBV7-3 | NA | TRBD2 | TGTGCCAGCAGCATTAGCGGGGGGGGAGCCTACGAGCAGTACTTC | CASSISGGGAYEQYF
15 | TRBJ1-2 | TRBV6-5 | NA | NA | TGTGCCAGCAGCAACCCCGGCAGGCCCAACTATGGCTACACCTTC | CASSNPGRPNYGYTF
14 | TRBJ2-5 | TRBV15 | NA | TRBD2 | TGTGCCACCAGCAGCAGCGGGGGAGGAGAGACCCAGTACTTC | CATSSSGGGETQYF
15 | TRBJ1-2 | TRBV7-9 | NA | TRBD1 | TGTGCCAGCAGCTTATCAGTGGGACAGCACTATGGCTACACCTTC | CASSLSVGQHYGYTF
15 | TRBJ2-3 | TRBV6-5 | NA | TRBD2 | TGTGCCAGCAGCAGGACTAGCGGGGGGGGAGATACGCAGTATTTT | CASSRTSGGGDTQYF
12 | TRBJ1-2 | TRBV28 | few | NA | TGTGCCAGCAGCTCCCTGCTTAGCGGCTACACCTTC | CASSSLLSGYTF
12 | TRBJ1-3 | TRBV29-1 | NA | NA | TGCAGCGTTGAATCCGTCGGAAACACCATATATTTT | CSVESVGNTIYF
16 | TRBJ2-3 | TRBV7-9 | NA | NA | TGTGCCAGCAGTGGTAGATGGGGCCGAAGCACAGATACGCAGTATTTT | CASSGRWGRSTDTQYF
14 | TRBJ2-5 | TRBV27 | NA | TRBD1 | TGTGCCAGCAGTTTGGGGGACAGACAAGAGACCCAGTACTTC | CASSLGDRQETQYF
11 | TRBJ2-7 | TRBV6-5 | NA | NA | TGTGCCAGCAGTTATCAATACGAGCAGTACTTC | CASSYQYEQYF
19 | TRBJ2-3 | TRBV4-3 | NA | TRBD2 | TGCGCCAGCAGCCAAGCCGGGACTAGCGGGGGGGTGAGCACAGATACGCAGTATTTT | CASSQAGTSGGVSTDTQYF
14 | TRBJ2-3 | TRBV29-1 | few | TRBD2 | TGCAGCCTTGGGACTAGCGGGAACACAGATACGCAGTATTTT | CSLGTSGNTDTQYF
15 | TRBJ2-3 | TRBV9 | NA | NA | TGTGCCAGCAGCGTGGGGGGACAGTCCACAGATACGCAGTATTTT | CASSVGGQSTDTQYF
15 | TRBJ2-7 | TRBV30 | few | TRBD2 | TGTGCCTGGAGTGTACACGGGAGGGCCTACGGCGAGCAGTACTTC | CAWSVHGRAYGEQYF